This record concerns one T cell receptor (beta chain) sequence. Sequenced by immunoSEQ multiplex PCR; TCRdb stores in-frame clones only, minus some. The profile shows 65,000 to 90,000 clones, about 91% of them singletons. The CDR3 sequence is 15 residues long. Per the germline V gene, CDR1 is MNHEY and CDR2 is SMNVEV (reference sequence). V dropped 2 bases and J dropped 7; count of bases not matched to a gene: 11. This entry comes from a study of technical replicates of blood from a few donors. Source material: T cells isolated from PBMCs. The sequence came from a human donor in good health. J is TRBJ2-7 and V is TRBV27; 7 bases align to TRBD1. The CDR3 reads CASSLVRQGRREQYF. CDR3 nucleotide sequence: TGTGCCAGCAGTTTAGTAAGACAGGGTAGGCGGGAGCAGTACTTC.